The next 23 T cell receptor beta chains were all read from a single sample in a study of blood T cells in healthy people across ages. A second PCR, run for roughly 7 to 12 cycles, used a sample-barcoded 5' primer plus a J-beta primer mix. TCRdb processed the 5' RACE reads anew with MiXCR; each CDR3 protein has one entry. The sample includes 600,000 to 800,000 distinct CDR3 sequences, about 50% seen only once; the top ten take roughly 13%. Input material: blood. The receptors here all came from a woman over 75 in good health.

This clonotype has a handful of counts. One base away lies a much larger clone, so this may be a sequencing read error. The CDR3 loop reads CASSDGQVGDEQFF. For the CDR3, the DNA is TGTGCCAGCAGTGATGGACAGGTGGGGGATGAGCAGTTCTTC. The chain combines TRBV6-5 with TRBJ2-1, with 7 bases aligning to TRBD1. The CDR3 is 14 amino acids. Germline loops: CDR1 MNHEY, CDR2 SVGAGI. V gave up 5 bases and J gave up 8 bases; unmatched junction bases: 9.

V gene TRBV7-8 combines with J gene TRBJ1-2, with 9 bases matching TRBD1. V dropped 5 bases and J dropped 8; count of bases not matched to a gene: 15. Germline lookup yields CDR1 SGHVS and CDR2 FQNEAQ. The CDR3 runs to 16 residues. The CDR3 loop reads CASSLPGTGKAIGYTF. Here the CDR3 DNA reads TGTGCCAGCAGCCTTCCCGGGACAGGGAAGGCTATCGGCTACACCTTC.

This clonotype was seen more than once but under ten times. The rearrangement links TRBV20-1 to TRBJ1-6, with D possibly matching TRBD1 (6 bases). V gave up 5 bases and J gave up 1 base, with 12 bases separating them. The CDR3 is 15 residues long. CDR1 is DFQATT, CDR2 SNEGSKA, per germline (reference sequence). The CDR3 coding sequence is TGCAGTGCTCCCAGGGGTTTGTCCTATAATTCACCCCTCCACTTT. Translating it yields CSAPRGLSYNSPLHF.

Only a few counts were recorded for this clonotype. The rearrangement links TRBV2 to TRBJ2-2, with 13 nucleotides matching TRBD2. V shed 4 bases, J shed 6 bases, and the junction held 5 bases outside the gene matches. Germline loops: CDR1 SNHLY, CDR2 FYNNEI. The CDR3 totals 16 residues. The CDR3 coding sequence is TGTGCCAGCAGTGTGGGGACTAGCGGGACTGCCGGGGAGCTGTTTTTT. The encoded protein is CASSVGTSGTAGELFF.

On this clonotype: This may stem from a read error, because a much larger clone lies one nucleotide away. V is TRBV27 and J is TRBJ2-7; TRBD2 agrees at 7 bases. The trim removed 4 bases at V and 3 bases at J, leaving 6 bases unmatched. This CDR3 is 14 amino acids long. Germline values: CDR1 MNHEY, CDR2 SMNVEV (reference sequence). The DNA of the CDR3 is TGTGCCAGCAGTTCGCGGGGGAGATTCTACGAGCAGTACTTC. This sequence encodes CASSSRGRFYEQYF.

This clonotype was recorded at least ten times. DNA of the CDR3: TGCGCCAGCAGCCAGGACTCTGGGGCCAACGTCCTGACTTTC. It specifies CASSQDSGANVLTF. The V gene is TRBV5-1, the J gene TRBJ2-6; D remains ambiguous. The germline CDR1 and CDR2 sequences are SGHRS and YFSETQ. Trimming took off 4 bases at V and 0 bases at J, with 5 bases between the two ends. CDR3 length: 14 residues.

Worth noting for this clonotype: A single base separates this from a much larger clone, so it may be a read error. The genes are TRBV5-5 and TRBJ2-7, with 16 bases identical to TRBD2. The V gene's germline CDR1 is SGHKS and CDR2 YYEKEE (reference sequence). Losses at the gene ends were 4 bases for V and 7 bases for J; bases not matched to a gene: 14. The CDR3 is made up of 18 amino acids. In DNA form, the CDR3 reads TGTGCCAGCAGCGGGACTAGCGGGGGGGCCGGGTCATACAATGAGCAGTACTTC. Translating it yields CASSGTSGGAGSYNEQYF.

This clonotype was recorded a few times. V gene TRBV20-1 combines with J gene TRBJ1-3; D not certain. The CDR3 consists of 13 residues. The V end was cut by 5 bases, the J end by 4 bases, with 12 bases between. Germline CDR1 reads DFQATT; CDR2 reads SNEGSKA (reference sequence). CDR3 residues: CSAQKAYGNTIYF. The CDR3 DNA sequence: TGCAGTGCTCAAAAGGCCTACGGAAACACCATATATTTT.

Note on this clonotype: Just one base apart from a much larger clone, this may be a read error. This chain uses TRBV7-2 with TRBJ2-3, with D possibly matching TRBD2 (5 bases). The CDR3 consists of 13 residues. Germline-derived CDR1 and CDR2 are SGHTA and FQGNSA. V was shortened by 3 bases and J by 8 bases, with 12 bases between the two germline ends. The CDR3 spells CASSFAAEGTQYF. The CDR3 DNA sequence: TGTGCCAGCAGCTTCGCAGCAGAGGGTACGCAGTATTTT.

As for this clonotype: This may be a read error, as it is one base from a much larger clone. The V and J genes are TRBV4-1 and TRBJ2-5; D call uncertain. The germline V gene encodes CDR1 MGHRA and CDR2 YSYEKL. V lost 3 bases and J 11 bases, leaving 22 bases between the germline ends. This CDR3 has 15 amino acids. Written as DNA, the CDR3 is TGCGCCAGCAGCCAGCCTTCGACCCTTACGAATGAGCAGTACTTC. Translation: CASSQPSTLTNEQYF.

The V gene is TRBV20-1, the J gene TRBJ2-3; TRBD1 aligns across 7 bases. The CDR3 length is 15 residues. The ends lost 4 bases at V and 3 bases at J; junction bases unmatched: 10. Germline CDR1 reads DFQATT; CDR2 reads SNEGSKA (reference sequence). The CDR3 region has the DNA TGCAGTGCTACCCTGGACAGGTCGGATACAGATACGCAGTATTTT. It is translated as CSATLDRSDTDTQYF.

The rearrangement links TRBV7-2 to TRBJ1-5; 8 bases fit TRBD1. The ends lost 5 bases at V and 2 bases at J; junction bases unmatched: 5. Germline V gives CDR1 SGHTA, CDR2 FQGNSA. This CDR3 comprises 15 residues. CDR3 DNA sequence: TGTGCCAGCAGCGCTAAACAGGGGGGCAATCAGCCCCAGCATTTT. It encodes CASSAKQGGNQPQHF.

The rearrangement links TRBV19 to TRBJ1-5; tentatively, D is TRBD1 (5 bases). This CDR3 has 16 amino acids. Germline V gene data show CDR1 as LNHDA and CDR2 as SQIVND (reference sequence). V dropped 5 bases and J dropped 0 bases, with 14 bases sitting between them. CDR3: CASSGPGRTSNQPQHF. Written as DNA, the CDR3 is TGTGCCAGTAGTGGACCGGGACGGACTAGCAATCAGCCCCAGCATTTT.

The chain carries TRBV29-1 and TRBJ2-5, with D uncertain. TRBJ2-7 explains the end of the DNA better; the J call may be wrong. Germline values: CDR1 SQVTM, CDR2 ANQGSEA. The CDR3 extends over 13 amino acids. CDR3 region: CSVAGGLKDEQYF. DNA for the CDR3: TGCAGCGTTGCGGGCGGTCTAAAAGACGAGCAGTACTTC.

This clonotype occurred many times. The rearrangement links TRBV12-3 or TRBV12-4 to TRBJ1-5; 9 bases match TRBD1. The CDR3 extends over 15 amino acids. Trimming at V came to 2 bases and at J to 3 bases, leaving 2 bases not matched to a gene. The CDR3 DNA is TGTGCCAGCAGTTTAAGGGACAGGGACAATCAGCCCCAGCATTTT. Translation: CASSLRDRDNQPQHF.

V gene TRBV24-1 combines with J gene TRBJ2-3; D call uncertain. V was pared by 3 bases and J by 1 base, with 10 bases between. The CDR3 extends over 15 amino acids. Germline V gives CDR1 KGHDR, CDR2 SFDVKD. CDR3 sequence reads: CATSDRTRGTDTQYF. The DNA for the CDR3 is TGTGCCACCAGTGATCGGACCCGGGGCACAGATACGCAGTATTTT.

This clonotype was detected ten times or more. The rearrangement joins TRBV12-3 or TRBV12-4 to TRBJ2-7, with 7 nucleotides matching TRBD1. With V trimmed by 4 bases and J by 9 bases, 24 bases remained unmatched. The length of the CDR3 is 18 residues. The CDR3 nucleotides read TGTGCCAGCAGTTCAAAGGGGGACCGGGACAGAAAAATAGATGGGCAGTACTTC. Its translation is CASSSKGDRDRKIDGQYF.

This clonotype was picked up one time. J is TRBJ2-3 and V is TRBV12-3 or TRBV12-4; D tentatively reads TRBD1 or TRBD2 (5 bases each). Deletions cut 6 bases from V and 1 base from J, with 11 bases between. The CDR3 is 14 amino acids. The CDR3 protein is CASRPGTGTDTQYF. DNA for the CDR3: TGTGCCAGCAGGCCAGGGACCGGCACAGATACGCAGTATTTT.

The genes are TRBV6-1 and TRBJ2-1; 12 bases align to TRBD2. The DNA end is more similar to TRBJ2-7, so the J call may be wrong. Germline CDR1 is MNHNS and CDR2 is SASEGT. The CDR3 spans 18 residues. The CDR3 bases are TGTGCCAGCAGATCCCCGACTAGCGGGGGCCAATCCTACAATGAGCAGTACTTC. Translation gives CASRSPTSGGQSYNEQYF.

There are a few counts of this clonotype. CDR3 sequence: CASSDRGEWETQYF. Written as DNA, the CDR3 is TGTGCCAGCAGTGACCGCGGGGAATGGGAGACCCAGTACTTC. This sequence joins TRBV6-2 or TRBV6-3 and TRBJ2-7, with D possibly TRBD2 on 6 matching bases. Judging by the DNA end, TRBJ2-5 fits better; the J call may be wrong. Germline V lookup: CDR1 MNHEY, CDR2 SVGEGT. The CDR3 consists of 14 residues.

This clonotype was observed once. The V gene is TRBV7-9, the J gene TRBJ1-2; TRBD1 aligns across 7 bases. The germline V gene has CDR1 SEHNR and CDR2 FQNEAQ (reference sequence). The junction had 9 bases not matched to a gene; V was cut back by 5 bases and J by 3 bases. The CDR3 length is 15 residues. The CDR3 coding sequence is TGTGCCAGCAGCCCCGCTGCGACAGGGTACTATGGCTACACCTTC. Its translation is CASSPAATGYYGYTF.

V and J are TRBV20-1 and TRBJ2-3; a weak D match, TRBD1 (5 bases). Trimming took 5 bases from V and 0 from J, leaving 9 bases between them. CDR1 is DFQATT and CDR2 is SNEGSKA in the germline V gene (reference sequence). This CDR3 is 13 amino acids long. The CDR3 is CSAPDSSTDTQYF. The CDR3 bases are TGCAGTGCTCCAGACAGCAGCACAGATACGCAGTATTTT.

As for this clonotype: This may arise from a read error, as a much more abundant clone is one base away. The rearrangement uses TRBV5-1 and TRBJ1-1, with D perhaps TRBD1 (6 bases). Germline lookup yields CDR1 SGHRS and CDR2 YFSETQ. This CDR3 has 13 amino acids. The DNA of the CDR3 is TGCGCCAGCAGCTTGGATTGGGACACTGGAGCTTTCTTT. The encoded protein is CASSLDWDTGAFF. Full variable domain (outside the CDR3, taken from reference TRBV5-1 and TRBJ1-1): KAGVTQTPRYLIKTRGQQVTLSCSPISGHRSVSWYQQTPGQGLQFLFEYFSETQRNKGNFPGRFSGRQFSNSRSEMNVSTLELGDSALYLCASSLDWDTGAFFGQGTRLTVV.